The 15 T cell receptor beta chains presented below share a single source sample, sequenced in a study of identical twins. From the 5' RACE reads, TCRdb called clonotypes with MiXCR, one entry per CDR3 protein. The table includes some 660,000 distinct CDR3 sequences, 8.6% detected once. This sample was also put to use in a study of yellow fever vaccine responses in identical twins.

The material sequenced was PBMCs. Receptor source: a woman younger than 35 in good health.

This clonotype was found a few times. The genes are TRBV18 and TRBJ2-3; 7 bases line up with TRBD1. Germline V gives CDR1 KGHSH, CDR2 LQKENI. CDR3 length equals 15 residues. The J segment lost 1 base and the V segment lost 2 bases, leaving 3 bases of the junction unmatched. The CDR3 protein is CASSPRGLGTDTQYF. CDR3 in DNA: TGTGCCAGCTCACCAAGGGGGCTCGGCACAGATACGCAGTATTTT.

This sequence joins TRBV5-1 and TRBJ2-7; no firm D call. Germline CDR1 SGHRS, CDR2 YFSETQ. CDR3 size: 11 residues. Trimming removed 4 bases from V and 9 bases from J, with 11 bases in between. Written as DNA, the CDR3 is TGCGCCAGCAGCACCGCAGAGAGGCAGTACTTC. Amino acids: CASSTAERQYF.

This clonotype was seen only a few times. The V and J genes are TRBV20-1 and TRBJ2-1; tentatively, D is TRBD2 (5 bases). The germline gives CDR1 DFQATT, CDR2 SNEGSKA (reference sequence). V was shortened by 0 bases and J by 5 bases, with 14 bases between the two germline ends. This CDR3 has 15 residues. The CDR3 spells CSARDPSGSHNEQFF. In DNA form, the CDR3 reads TGCAGTGCTAGAGACCCGTCGGGGAGTCACAATGAGCAGTTCTTC.

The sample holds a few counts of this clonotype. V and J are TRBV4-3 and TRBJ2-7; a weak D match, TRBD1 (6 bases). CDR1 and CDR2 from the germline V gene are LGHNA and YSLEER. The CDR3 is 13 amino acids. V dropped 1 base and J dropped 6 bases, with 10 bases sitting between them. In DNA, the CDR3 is TGCGCCAGCAGCCAAGTTACAGGGTTCGAGCAGTACTTC. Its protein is CASSQVTGFEQYF.

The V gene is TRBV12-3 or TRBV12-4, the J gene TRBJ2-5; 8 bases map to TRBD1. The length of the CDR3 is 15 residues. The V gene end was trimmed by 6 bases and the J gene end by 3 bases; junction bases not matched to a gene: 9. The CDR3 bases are TGTGCCAGCAGCCCCGACAGGGGTAGGGAAGAGACCCAGTACTTC. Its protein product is CASSPDRGREETQYF.

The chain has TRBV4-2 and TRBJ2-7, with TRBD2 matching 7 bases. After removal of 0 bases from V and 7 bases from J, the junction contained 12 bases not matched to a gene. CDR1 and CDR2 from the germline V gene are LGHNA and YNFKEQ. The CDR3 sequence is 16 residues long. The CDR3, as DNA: TGTGCCAGCAGCCAAGATCTTAGACGGGGGGAACATGAGCAGTACTTC. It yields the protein CASSQDLRRGEHEQYF.

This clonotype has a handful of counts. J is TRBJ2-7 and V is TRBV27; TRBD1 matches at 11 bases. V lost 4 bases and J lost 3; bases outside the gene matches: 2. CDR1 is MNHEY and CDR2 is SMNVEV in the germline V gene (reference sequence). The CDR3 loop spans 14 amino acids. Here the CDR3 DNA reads TGTGCCAGCAGTTGGGACAGGGGGATCTACGAGCAGTACTTC. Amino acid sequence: CASSWDRGIYEQYF.

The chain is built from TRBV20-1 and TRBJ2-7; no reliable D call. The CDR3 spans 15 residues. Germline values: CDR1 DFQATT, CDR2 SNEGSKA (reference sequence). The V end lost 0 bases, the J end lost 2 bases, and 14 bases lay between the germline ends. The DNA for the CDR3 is TGCAGTGCTAGAGATGCCCCTTTTGGACCCTACGAGCAGTACTTC. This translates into CSARDAPFGPYEQYF.

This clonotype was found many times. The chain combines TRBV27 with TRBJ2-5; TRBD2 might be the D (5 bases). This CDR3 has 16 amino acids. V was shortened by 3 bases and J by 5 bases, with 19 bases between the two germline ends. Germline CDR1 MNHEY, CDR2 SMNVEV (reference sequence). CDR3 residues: CASSFLGPDPGETQYF. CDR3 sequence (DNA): TGTGCCAGCAGTTTCCTTGGACCCGACCCGGGGGAGACCCAGTACTTC.

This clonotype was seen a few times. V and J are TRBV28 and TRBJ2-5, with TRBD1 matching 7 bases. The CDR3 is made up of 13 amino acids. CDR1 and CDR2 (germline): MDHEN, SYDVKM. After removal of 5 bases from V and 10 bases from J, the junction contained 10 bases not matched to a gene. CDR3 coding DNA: TGTGCCAGCAGTCTACGGCTCGGACAGGACCAGTACTTC. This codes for CASSLRLGQDQYF.

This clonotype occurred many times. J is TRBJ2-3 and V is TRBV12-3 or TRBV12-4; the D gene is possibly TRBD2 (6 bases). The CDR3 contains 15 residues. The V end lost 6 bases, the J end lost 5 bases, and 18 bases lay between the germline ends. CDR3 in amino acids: CASSPTGTSLDTQYF. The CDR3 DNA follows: TGTGCCAGCAGCCCGACCGGGACTTCACTAGATACGCAGTATTTT.

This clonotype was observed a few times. The DNA for the CDR3 is TGTGCCAGCAGCTTTTCTAGCGGTTCACAGAATACGCAGTATTTT. Translation: CASSFSSGSQNTQYF. The rearrangement joins TRBV11-2 to TRBJ2-3; 7 nucleotides match TRBD2. The ends lost 3 bases at V and 7 bases at J; junction bases unmatched: 10. Germline CDR1 SGHAT, CDR2 FQNNGV. The length of the CDR3 is 15 residues.

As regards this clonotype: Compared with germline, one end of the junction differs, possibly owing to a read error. The CDR3 bases are TGTGCTAGCTCCACGGGGGTACGAGAGGCCCAGTACTTC. Protein: CASSTGVREAQYF. V usage is TRBV12-5 and J usage is TRBJ2-5; the D gene is possibly TRBD2 (6 bases). This CDR3 region has 13 residues. Germline lookup yields CDR1 LGHNT and CDR2 FRNRAP.

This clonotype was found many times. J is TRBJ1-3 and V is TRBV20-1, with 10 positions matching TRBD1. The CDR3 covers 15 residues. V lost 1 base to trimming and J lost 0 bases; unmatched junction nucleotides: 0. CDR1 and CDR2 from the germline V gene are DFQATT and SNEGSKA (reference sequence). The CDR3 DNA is TGCAGTGCTAGAGGGACAGGGGGCTCTGGAAACACCATATATTTT. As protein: CSARGTGGSGNTIYF.

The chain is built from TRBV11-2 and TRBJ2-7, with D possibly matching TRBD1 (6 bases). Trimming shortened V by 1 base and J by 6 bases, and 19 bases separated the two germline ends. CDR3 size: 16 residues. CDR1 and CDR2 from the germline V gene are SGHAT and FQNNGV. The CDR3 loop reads CASSLASSGVKSEQYF. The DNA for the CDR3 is TGTGCCAGCAGCTTAGCGTCGTCAGGGGTTAAGAGCGAGCAGTACTTC. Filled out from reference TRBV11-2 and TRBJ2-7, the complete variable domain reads EAGVAQSPRYKIIEKRQSVAFWCNPISGHATLYWYQQILGQGPKLLIQFQNNGVVDDSQLPKDRFSAERLKGVDSTLKIQPAKLEDSAVYLCASSLASSGVKSEQYFGPGTRLTVT.